Listed here are 13 T cell receptor gamma chains from one sample, sequenced in a study of γδ T cells in repeated Plasmodium falciparum infection. Bulk repertoires came from Vgamma9/Vdelta2+ or Vdelta2-negative gammadelta T cells flow-sorted from PBMC. TCRdb used CATT to re-call clones from the multiplex PCR reads. The sample comprises roughly 13,000 gamma-chain clones, approximately 1.5% of which are singletons, and approximately 30% rests with the top ten. Material: gamma-delta T cells from blood. The source is a pool of human donors (malaria-infected and uninfected, not separated).

Note on this clone: This likely reflects a read error, since a far larger clone is one base away. Other DNA sequences from this sample encode an identical CDR3 as well. This sequence joins TRGV2 and TRGJ1 or TRGJ2. No J gene is reported in TCRdb; it was inferred here by comparing the DNA with germline. From germline, CDR1 is EGSNGY and CDR2 YDSYNSKV. V was clipped by 2 bases and J by 6 bases; unmatched bases: 7. The CDR3 extends over 13 amino acids. The DNA for the CDR3 is TGTGCCACCTGGGACGCCCGGGGTTATAAGAAACTCTTT. Residues: CATWDARGYKKLF.

Remarks on this clone: The TCRdb protein, from a much larger clone, departs from this DNA's translation at residue 9, likely by read error; the protein shown derives from the DNA. CDR3 DNA sequence: TGTGCCTTGTGCCCTAGACCTTATCATAAGAAACTCTTT. It codes for CALCPRPYHKKLF. This chain connects TRGV9 to TRGJ1 or TRGJ2. The J gene is not listed in TCRdb, so it was assigned here from a DNA match to germline. Germline V gene lookup returns CDR1 GITISATS and CDR2 ISYDGTV (reference sequence). This CDR3 region has 13 residues.

This clone was counted many times. This DNA's translation differs at residue 9 from TCRdb's protein, which comes from a much larger clone; a read error is likely, and the protein shown is translated from the DNA. The chain couples TRGV2 to TRGJ1 or TRGJ2. CDR3 length: 15 amino acids. Germline CDR1 EGSNGY, CDR2 YDSYNSKV. Trimming at V came to 0 bases and at J to 5 bases, leaving 10 bases not matched to a gene. CDR3 loop: CATWDGPGQDYKKLF. The CDR3 DNA sequence: TGTGCCACCTGGGACGGGCCAGGTCAGGATTATAAGAAACTCTTT.

This clone was recorded a few times. Translating this DNA gives a protein that differs at residue 19 from the TCRdb one, which belongs to a much larger clone; a read error is likely, and the protein shown is this translation. No J gene was assigned, while the V gene was called as TRGV9. CDR3 length: 29 amino acids. Germline-derived CDR1 and CDR2 are GITISATS and ISYDGTV (reference sequence). The CDR3 coding sequence is TGTGCCTTGTGGGAGGTGCAGAAGGTGGGATTGGCAGTGGAACAACACTGGTTGACACAGGTAAGTATCGGAAGAATACAACATTTC. It yields the protein CALWEVQKVGLAVEQHWLTQVSIGRIQHF.

This clone was recorded many times. The translation of this DNA and the TCRdb protein of a much larger clone differ at residue 10, probably owing to a read error; the protein shown here is translated from the DNA. This sequence joins TRGV4 and TRGJ1 or TRGJ2. The CDR3 has 12 amino acids. In germline, CDR1 is EGSTGY, CDR2 YDSYTSSV. In nucleotides, the CDR3 is TGTGCCACCTGGGATGGAAATTATAAGAGACTCTTT. Protein sequence: CATWDGNYKRLF.

This clone has just a few counts. The protein given by TCRdb reflects a much larger clone and differs at residue 6 from this DNA's translation, likely from a read error; the protein shown is the DNA's translation. V usage is TRGV9 and J usage is TRGJ1 or TRGJ2. TCRdb lists no J gene, so it was determined here by aligning the DNA to germline. V lost 9 bases and J lost 8; bases outside the gene matches: 7. Germline-derived CDR1 and CDR2 are GITISATS and ISYDGTV (reference sequence). This CDR3 spans 10 amino acids. The CDR3 DNA reads TGTGCCTTGGTACATGATAAGAAACTCTTT. It codes for CALVHDKKLF.

In its sample, this clone was seen a few times. The amino acid sequence in TCRdb belongs to a much larger clone and departs from this DNA's translation at residue 15, likely a sequencing read error; the sequence shown is translated from the DNA. No J gene was assigned, while the V gene was called as TRGV9. The germline gives CDR1 GITISATS, CDR2 ISYDGTV (reference sequence). The CDR3 is 17 amino acids. CDR3 sequence (DNA): TGTGCCTTGTGGGAGGCGCCTTCCCAGTTGGGCAAAAAAATCAGGGTATTT. Translated: CALWEAPSQLGKKIRVF.

In this sample, this clone turned up a few times. TCRdb has a much larger clone's protein, which differs at residue 4 from the translation of this DNA, likely because of a read error; what is shown is the protein translated from the DNA. The chain joins TRGV9 to TRGJ1 or TRGJ2. The J gene was not available in TCRdb and was assigned here by matching the DNA to germline segments. The V segment lost 9 bases and the J segment 2 bases; nucleotides outside the gene matches: 10. This CDR3 region has 13 residues. The germline V gene encodes CDR1 GITISATS and CDR2 ISYDGTV (reference sequence). DNA for the CDR3: TGTGCCTTGCGTAAAACCTATTATTATAAGAAACTCTTT. Residues: CALRKTYYYKKLF.

This clone has ten or more counts. Translating this DNA gives a protein that differs at residue 11 from the TCRdb one, which belongs to a much larger clone; a read error is likely, and the protein shown is this translation. The V gene reported is TRGV9; the J gene is uncalled. Germline V gives CDR1 GITISATS, CDR2 ISYDGTV (reference sequence). CDR3 length: 13 amino acids. CDR3: CALWEVQHYKELF. CDR3 sequence (DNA): TGTGCCTTGTGGGAGGTGCAACATTATAAGGAACTCTTT.

This clone was seen a few times. The protein TCRdb gives is from a much larger clone and does not agree with this DNA's translation at residue 11, likely a read error; the protein shown here comes from the DNA. The V gene is TRGV8, but the J gene lacks a call. The CDR3 spans 13 residues. CDR1 and CDR2 (germline): VENAVY, YDSYNSRV. The CDR3 DNA reads as TGTGCCACCTGGGCCCTCTCTCCCAGAAAGAGACTCTTT. As protein: CATWALSPRKRLF.

There are a few counts of this clone. The protein TCRdb lists belongs to a much larger clone and differs from this DNA's translation at residue 8, which points to a read error; the protein shown is made from the DNA. The V gene is TRGV9, the J gene TRGJ1 or TRGJ2. Here the J gene was assigned by germline matching of the DNA, as TCRdb has none. Per the germline V gene, CDR1 is GITISATS and CDR2 is ISYDGTV (reference sequence). The length of the CDR3 is 13 residues. Trimming at V came to 6 bases and at J to 5 bases, leaving 10 bases not matched to a gene. The CDR3 is CALWFPYHYKKLF. The CDR3 coding sequence is TGTGCCTTGTGGTTCCCCTATCATTATAAGAAACTCTTT.

This clone rates as medium-sized. At the DNA level, this CDR3 is encoded by other sequences in the same sample as well. The J gene is TRGJ1 or TRGJ2, the V gene TRGV9. CDR3 length: 12 amino acids. Germline CDR1 reads GITISATS; CDR2 reads ISYDGTV (reference sequence). The J segment lost 7 bases and the V segment lost 0 bases, leaving 3 bases of the junction unmatched. Here the CDR3 reads CALWEVRYKKLF. In nucleotides, the CDR3 is TGTGCCTTGTGGGAGGTGCGGTATAAGAAACTCTTT.

There are a few counts of this clone. The amino acid sequence in TCRdb belongs to a much larger clone and departs from this DNA's translation at residue 10, likely a sequencing read error; the sequence shown is translated from the DNA. This chain connects TRGV9 to TRGJ1 or TRGJ2. TCRdb records no J gene; here it was assigned by comparing the DNA to germline. Germline-derived CDR1 and CDR2 are GITISATS and ISYDGTV (reference sequence). CDR3 size: 18 residues. The trim removed 0 bases at V and 0 bases at J, leaving 14 bases unmatched. DNA for the CDR3: TGTGCCTTGTGGGAGGTGCAGTCCTACGATTCGAATTATTATAAGAAACTCTTT. Translating it yields CALWEVQSYDSNYYKKLF.